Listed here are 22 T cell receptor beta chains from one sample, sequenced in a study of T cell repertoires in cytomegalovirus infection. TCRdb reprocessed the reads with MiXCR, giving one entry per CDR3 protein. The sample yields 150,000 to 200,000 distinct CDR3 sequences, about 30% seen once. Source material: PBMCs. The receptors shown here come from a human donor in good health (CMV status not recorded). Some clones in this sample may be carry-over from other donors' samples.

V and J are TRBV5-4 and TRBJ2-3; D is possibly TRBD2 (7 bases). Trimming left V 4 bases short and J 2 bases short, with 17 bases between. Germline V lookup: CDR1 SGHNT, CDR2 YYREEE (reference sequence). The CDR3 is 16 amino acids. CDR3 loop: CASSPISAGATDTQYF. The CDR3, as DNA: TGTGCCAGCAGCCCCATCTCGGCGGGGGCCACAGATACGCAGTATTTT.

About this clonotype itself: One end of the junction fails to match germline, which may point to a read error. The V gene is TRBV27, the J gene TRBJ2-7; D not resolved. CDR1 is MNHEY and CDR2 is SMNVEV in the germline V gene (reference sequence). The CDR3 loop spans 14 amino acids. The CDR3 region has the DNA TGTGCCAGCAGCCGTAATCAGAATTACTACGAGCAGTACTTT. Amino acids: CASSRNQNYYEQYF.

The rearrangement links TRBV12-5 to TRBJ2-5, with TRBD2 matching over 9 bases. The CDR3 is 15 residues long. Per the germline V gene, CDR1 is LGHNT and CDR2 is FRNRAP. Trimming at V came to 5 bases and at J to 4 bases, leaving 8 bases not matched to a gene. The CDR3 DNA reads TGTGCTAGTGGTGGATCAGCGGGGGGTTTAGAGACCCAGTACTTC. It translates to CASGGSAGGLETQYF.

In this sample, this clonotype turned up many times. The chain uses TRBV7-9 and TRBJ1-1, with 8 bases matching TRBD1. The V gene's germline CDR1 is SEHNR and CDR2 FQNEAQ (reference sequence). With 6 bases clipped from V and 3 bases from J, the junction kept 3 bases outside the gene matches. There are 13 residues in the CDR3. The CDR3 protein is CASSKDRDTEAFF. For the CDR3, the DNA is TGTGCCAGCAGTAAGGACAGGGACACTGAAGCTTTCTTT. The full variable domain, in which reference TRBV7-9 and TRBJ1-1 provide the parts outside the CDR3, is DTGVSQNPRHKITKRGQNVTFRCDPISEHNRLYWYRQTLGQGPEFLTYFQNEAQLEKSRLLSDRFSAERPKGSFSTLEIQRTEQGDSAMYLCASSKDRDTEAFFGQGTRLTVV.

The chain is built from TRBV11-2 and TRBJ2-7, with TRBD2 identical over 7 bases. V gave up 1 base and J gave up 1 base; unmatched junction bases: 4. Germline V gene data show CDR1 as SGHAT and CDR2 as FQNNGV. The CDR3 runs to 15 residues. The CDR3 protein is CASSLGLAESYEQYF. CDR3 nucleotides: TGTGCCAGCAGCTTAGGGCTAGCGGAATCCTACGAGCAGTACTTC.

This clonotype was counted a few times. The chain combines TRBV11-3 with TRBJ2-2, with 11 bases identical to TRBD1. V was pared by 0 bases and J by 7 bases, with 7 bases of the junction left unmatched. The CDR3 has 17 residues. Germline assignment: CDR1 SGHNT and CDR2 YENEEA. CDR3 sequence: CASSLDEDRGRDGELFF. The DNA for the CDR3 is TGTGCCAGCAGCTTAGATGAGGACAGGGGGCGCGACGGGGAGCTGTTTTTT.

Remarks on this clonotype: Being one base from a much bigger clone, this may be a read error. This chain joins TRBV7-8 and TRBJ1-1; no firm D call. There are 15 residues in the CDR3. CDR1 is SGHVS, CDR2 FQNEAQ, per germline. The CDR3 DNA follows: TGTCCCAGCAGCTTAGATAGAGGAGTCCCAAGGGAAGCTTTCTTT. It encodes CPSSLDRGVPREAFF.

CDR3 in DNA: TGTGCCAGCAGCTTATACAGGGGAGAGGGCACTGAAGCTTTCTTT. The encoded protein is CASSLYRGEGTEAFF. V usage is TRBV7-9 and J usage is TRBJ1-1; 7 bases map to TRBD1. Germline V gene lookup returns CDR1 SEHNR and CDR2 FQNEAQ (reference sequence). CDR3 length: 15 residues. With V trimmed by 2 bases and J by 4 bases, 7 bases remained unmatched. Using reference TRBV7-9 and TRBJ1-1 for the parts outside the CDR3, the full variable domain is DTGVSQNPRHKITKRGQNVTFRCDPISEHNRLYWYRQTLGQGPEFLTYFQNEAQLEKSRLLSDRFSAERPKGSFSTLEIQRTEQGDSAMYLCASSLYRGEGTEAFFGQGTRLTVV.

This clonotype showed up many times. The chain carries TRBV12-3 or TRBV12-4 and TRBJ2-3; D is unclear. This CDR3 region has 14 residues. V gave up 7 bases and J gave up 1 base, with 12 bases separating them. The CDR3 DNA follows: TGTGCCAGCACCCCTGCAGGAGGCACAGATACGCAGTATTTT. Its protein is CASTPAGGTDTQYF.

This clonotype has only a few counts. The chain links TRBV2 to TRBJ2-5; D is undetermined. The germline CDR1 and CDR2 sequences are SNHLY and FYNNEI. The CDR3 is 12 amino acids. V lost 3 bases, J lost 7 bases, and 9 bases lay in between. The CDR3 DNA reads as TGTGCCAGCAGTGACCACTCTAGGACCCAGTACTTC. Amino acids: CASSDHSRTQYF.

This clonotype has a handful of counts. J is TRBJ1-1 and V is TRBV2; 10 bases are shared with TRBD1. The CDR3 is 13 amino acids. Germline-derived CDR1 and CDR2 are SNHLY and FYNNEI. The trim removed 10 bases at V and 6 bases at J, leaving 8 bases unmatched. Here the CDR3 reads CATSGQGLSEAFF. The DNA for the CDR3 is TGTGCCACCTCGGGACAGGGGTTATCTGAAGCTTTCTTT.

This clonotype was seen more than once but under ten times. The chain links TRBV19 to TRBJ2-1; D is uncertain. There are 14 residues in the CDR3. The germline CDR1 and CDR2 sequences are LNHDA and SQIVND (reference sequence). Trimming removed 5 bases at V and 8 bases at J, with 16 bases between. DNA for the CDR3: TGTGCCAGTAGTGGGTCCCGAAAATCCGATGAGCAGTTCTTC. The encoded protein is CASSGSRKSDEQFF.

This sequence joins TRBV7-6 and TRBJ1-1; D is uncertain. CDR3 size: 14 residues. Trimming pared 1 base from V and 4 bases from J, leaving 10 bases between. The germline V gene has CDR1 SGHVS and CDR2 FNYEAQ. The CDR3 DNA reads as TGTGCCAGCAGCTTAGAAGGAGTTGGCACTGAAGCTTTCTTT. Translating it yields CASSLEGVGTEAFF.

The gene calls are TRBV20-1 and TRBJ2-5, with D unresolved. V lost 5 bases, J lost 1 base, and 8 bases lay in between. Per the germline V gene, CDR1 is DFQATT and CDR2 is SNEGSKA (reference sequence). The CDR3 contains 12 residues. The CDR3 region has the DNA TGCAGTGCTCCCCTTTCCCAAGAGACCCAGTACTTC. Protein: CSAPLSQETQYF.

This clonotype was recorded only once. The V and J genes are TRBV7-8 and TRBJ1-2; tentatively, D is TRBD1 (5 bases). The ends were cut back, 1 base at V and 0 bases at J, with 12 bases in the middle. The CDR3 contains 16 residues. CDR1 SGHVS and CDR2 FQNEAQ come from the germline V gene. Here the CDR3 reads CASSLDWGRTNYGYTF. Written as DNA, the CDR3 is TGTGCCAGCAGCTTAGACTGGGGGAGAACTAACTATGGCTACACCTTC. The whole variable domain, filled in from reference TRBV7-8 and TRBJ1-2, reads GAGVSQSPRYKVAKRGQDVALRCDPISGHVSLFWYQQALGQGPEFLTYFQNEAQLDKSGLPSDRFFAERPEGSVSTLKIQRTQQEDSAVYLCASSLDWGRTNYGYTFGSGTRLTVV.

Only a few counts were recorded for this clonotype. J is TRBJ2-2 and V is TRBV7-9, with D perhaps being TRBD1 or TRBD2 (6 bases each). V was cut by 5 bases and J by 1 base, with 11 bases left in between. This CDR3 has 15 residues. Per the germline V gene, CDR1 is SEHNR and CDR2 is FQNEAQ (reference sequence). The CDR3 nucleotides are TGTGCCAGCAGCCGGGGGCAAGGGAACACCGGGGAGCTGTTTTTT. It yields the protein CASSRGQGNTGELFF.

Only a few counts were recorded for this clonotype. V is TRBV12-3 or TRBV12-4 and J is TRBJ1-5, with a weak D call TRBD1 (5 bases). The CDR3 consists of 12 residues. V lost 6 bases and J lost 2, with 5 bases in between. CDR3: CASRTGNQPQHF. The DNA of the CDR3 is TGTGCCAGCAGGACAGGCAATCAGCCCCAGCATTTT.

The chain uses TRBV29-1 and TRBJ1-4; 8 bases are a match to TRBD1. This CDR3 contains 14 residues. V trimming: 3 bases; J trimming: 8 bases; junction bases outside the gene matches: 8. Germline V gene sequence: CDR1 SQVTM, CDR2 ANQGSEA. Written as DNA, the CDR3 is TGCAGCGTTGAGACCGGGACAGGAGGAGAAAAACTGTTTTTT. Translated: CSVETGTGGEKLFF.

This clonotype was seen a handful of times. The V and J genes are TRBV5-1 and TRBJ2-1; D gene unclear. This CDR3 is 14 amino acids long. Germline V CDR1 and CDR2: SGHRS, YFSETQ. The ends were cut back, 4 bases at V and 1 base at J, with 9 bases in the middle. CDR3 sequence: CASSPTESYNEQFF. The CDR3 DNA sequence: TGCGCCAGCAGCCCCACCGAATCCTACAATGAGCAGTTCTTC.

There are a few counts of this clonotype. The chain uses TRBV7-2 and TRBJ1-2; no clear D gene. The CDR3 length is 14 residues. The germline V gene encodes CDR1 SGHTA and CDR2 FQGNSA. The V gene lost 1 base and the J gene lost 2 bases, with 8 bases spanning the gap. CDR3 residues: CASSLDGKNYGYTF. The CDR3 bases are TGTGCCAGCAGCTTAGATGGTAAAAACTATGGCTACACCTTC.

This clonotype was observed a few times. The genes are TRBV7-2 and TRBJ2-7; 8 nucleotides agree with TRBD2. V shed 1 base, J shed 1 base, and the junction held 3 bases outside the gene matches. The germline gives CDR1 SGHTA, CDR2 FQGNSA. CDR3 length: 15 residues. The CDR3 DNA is TGTGCCAGCAGCTTAGAGGCGGGGGGATCCTACGAGCAGTACTTC. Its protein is CASSLEAGGSYEQYF.

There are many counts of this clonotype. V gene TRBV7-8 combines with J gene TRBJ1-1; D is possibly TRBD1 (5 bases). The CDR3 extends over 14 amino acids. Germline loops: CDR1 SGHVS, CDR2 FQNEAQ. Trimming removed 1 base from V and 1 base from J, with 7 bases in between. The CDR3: CASSLGTTNTEAFF. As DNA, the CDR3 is TGTGCCAGCAGCTTAGGGACAACGAACACTGAAGCTTTCTTT.